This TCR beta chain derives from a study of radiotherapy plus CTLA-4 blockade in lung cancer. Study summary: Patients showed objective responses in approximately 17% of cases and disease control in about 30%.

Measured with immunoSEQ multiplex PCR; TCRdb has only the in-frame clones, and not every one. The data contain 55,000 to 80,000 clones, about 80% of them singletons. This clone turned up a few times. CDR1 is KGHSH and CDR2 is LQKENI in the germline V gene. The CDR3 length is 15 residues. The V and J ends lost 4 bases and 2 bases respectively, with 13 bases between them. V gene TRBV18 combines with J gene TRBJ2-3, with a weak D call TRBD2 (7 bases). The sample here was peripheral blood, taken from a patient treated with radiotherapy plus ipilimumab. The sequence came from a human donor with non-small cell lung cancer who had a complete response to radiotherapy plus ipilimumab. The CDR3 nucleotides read TGTGCCAGCTCACAGAACGGGGGGCCCACAGATACGCAGTATTTT. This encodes CASSQNGGPTDTQYF.